This T cell receptor (beta chain) was profiled in a study of blood T cell repertoires in COVID-19. Across the study: From T cells, B-cell-depleted T cells, or PBMCs came the material, which was cDNA or gDNA.

Per the original data handling: Estimation of nucleated cell counts relied on the amplification of reference gene primers. Method: immunoSEQ multiplex PCR; TCRdb's copy keeps in-frame clones and lacks some. V and J calls and clone size are given by that table; D and trimming were obtained from the DNA. The sample lists a few hundred thousand clones; roughly 89% were seen once. This CDR3 comprises 15 residues. V lost 3 bases to trimming and J lost 0 bases, with 11 bases between them. CDR1 and CDR2 (germline): MNHEY, SMNVEV (reference sequence). Sequenced sample: PBMCs or T cells enriched from blood (not recorded which). This sequence was found in a woman between 25 and 40 years old who had recovered from COVID-19. The chain is built from TRBV27 and TRBJ1-1; a weak D match, TRBD1 (6 bases). The CDR3, as DNA: TGTGCCAGCAGTTTGGGGGGGCCCCTGAACACTGAAGCTTTCTTT. Its translation: CASSLGGPLNTEAFF.